This T cell receptor (beta chain) was obtained from a study of monozygotic twins with inflammatory bowel disease. Findings and limits, study-wide: TCRbeta inverse Simpson diversity was decreased in IBD patients versus healthy co-twins. Treatment differences in immunosuppression may have added variability to the repertoires of patients.

Via template switching, UMIs carrying a 6-nucleotide sample barcode were introduced. TCRdb re-called the 5' RACE reads, yielding one record per CDR3 amino acid sequence without DNA. The sample totals approximately 420,000 distinct CDR3 sequences; its top ten clones hold 2% to 3%. A note on this clonotype: Its antigen remains unidentified.

CDR3 length: 15 residues. CDR1 is LNHDA, CDR2 SQIVND, per germline (reference sequence). The chain has TRBV19 and TRBJ1-1; TCRdb's D gene call, TRBD1, goes unchecked for lack of DNA. The sequenced material came from blood. The clonotype comes from a human donor with ulcerative colitis or Crohn's disease, or a healthy co-twin of an affected twin (not recorded which). The CDR3 is CASSSQGAMNTEAFF.